Below are 25 T cell receptor beta chains sequenced from a single sample in a study of blood T cell repertoires in COVID-19. Sequenced by immunoSEQ multiplex PCR; TCRdb stores in-frame clones only, minus some. The sample lists 170,000 or so clones, approximately 86% seen once, with more than 7.5% in the top ten. The specimen was peripheral blood. These receptors originate from a man aged 50 or older with active or convalescent COVID-19.

The V gene is TRBV11-2, the J gene TRBJ2-1; 10 nucleotides line up with TRBD1. CDR1 and CDR2 (germline): SGHAT, FQNNGV. Losses at the gene ends were 6 bases for V and 7 bases for J; bases not matched to a gene: 15. This CDR3 has 17 residues. The CDR3 protein is CASRSNPTGGGWNEQFF. CDR3 nucleotide sequence: TGTGCCAGCAGATCCAACCCGACAGGGGGCGGATGGAATGAGCAGTTCTTC.

The chain links TRBV5-1 to TRBJ2-1; D possibly corresponds to TRBD1 (7 bases). V lost 6 bases and J 2 bases, leaving 18 bases between the germline ends. This CDR3 region has 16 residues. Per germline, CDR1 SGHRS and CDR2 YFSETQ. The CDR3 region is CASTLSGGTAYNEQFF. The CDR3 region has the DNA TGCGCCAGCACCCTATCCGGAGGGACAGCCTACAATGAGCAGTTCTTC.

V is TRBV5-1 and J is TRBJ1-2; D is possibly TRBD1 (6 bases). Trimming took off 0 bases at V and 2 bases at J, with 11 bases between the two ends. CDR3 length: 15 amino acids. Germline V gene sequence: CDR1 SGHRS, CDR2 YFSETQ. The DNA for the CDR3 is TGCGCCAGCAGCTTGGGGTCAGGGGAGAACTATGGCTACACCTTC. Translated, it gives CASSLGSGENYGYTF.

This CDR3 is CASSVAGGTTGELFF. The CDR3 DNA is TGTGCCAGCAGTGTAGCGGGAGGCACCACCGGGGAGCTGTTTTTT. The chain carries TRBV2 and TRBJ2-2, with 10 bases lining up with TRBD2. The ends lost 4 bases at V and 4 bases at J; junction bases unmatched: 3. CDR1 and CDR2 from the germline V gene are SNHLY and FYNNEI. This CDR3 region has 15 residues.

The chain carries TRBV2 and TRBJ2-5; 7 nucleotides line up with TRBD1. The ends lost 1 base at V and 0 bases at J; junction bases unmatched: 11. The CDR3 spans 18 residues. Germline-derived CDR1 and CDR2 are SNHLY and FYNNEI. The DNA for the CDR3 is TGTGCCAGCAGTGAAGGCCCCCCCACAGGGGTGTACCAAGAGACCCAGTACTTC. Protein: CASSEGPPTGVYQETQYF.

The gene calls are TRBV30 and TRBJ1-5; D possibly corresponds to TRBD1 (5 bases). CDR3 length: 13 residues. Trimming cost V 5 bases and J 6 bases, with 14 bases left between them. In germline, CDR1 is GTSNPN, CDR2 SVGIG (reference sequence). In nucleotides, the CDR3 is TGTGCCTGGGCGGGGGGGAGTGGTCAGCCCCAGCATTTT. Translated, it gives CAWAGGSGQPQHF. The full variable domain, with the rest looked up from reference TRBV30 and TRBJ1-5, is SQTIHQWPATLVQPVGSPLSLECTVEGTSNPNLYWYRQAAGRGLQLLFYSVGIGQISSEVPQNLSASRPQDRQFILSSKKLLLSDSGFYLCAWAGGSGQPQHFGDGTRLSIL.

CDR3 sequence: CASSLDDRTLNTEAFF. In DNA form, the CDR3 reads TGTGCCAGCAGTCTAGACGACAGGACACTGAACACTGAAGCTTTCTTT. V usage is TRBV28 and J usage is TRBJ1-1; a weak D match, TRBD1 (6 bases). The CDR3 extends over 16 amino acids. The germline V gene encodes CDR1 MDHEN and CDR2 SYDVKM. V lost 5 bases, J lost 0 bases, and 16 bases lay in between.

The V gene is TRBV6-1, the J gene TRBJ1-4; 7 nucleotides match TRBD1. V trimming: 2 bases; J trimming: 2 bases; junction bases outside the gene matches: 5. The germline V gene encodes CDR1 MNHNS and CDR2 SASEGT. This CDR3 is 16 amino acids long. CDR3 sequence reads: CASSELGTDTNEKLFF. DNA for the CDR3: TGTGCCAGCAGTGAACTCGGGACAGACACTAATGAAAAACTGTTTTTT.

The chain has TRBV7-3 and TRBJ1-6; D might be TRBD1 (5 bases). There are 13 residues in the CDR3. Trimming took 3 bases from V and 8 from J, leaving 8 bases between them. Germline V CDR1 and CDR2: SGHTA, FQGTGA. Here the CDR3 DNA reads TGTGCCAGCAGCTTGGACAAGGATTCACCCCTCCACTTT. Amino acid sequence: CASSLDKDSPLHF.

V usage is TRBV28 and J usage is TRBJ1-5; D not certain. In germline, CDR1 is MDHEN, CDR2 SYDVKM. With 5 bases removed from V and 0 bases from J, the gap between germline ends came to 11 bases. The CDR3 length is 15 residues. CDR3 DNA: TGTGCCAGCAGTCTCCGTGAGGGTAGCAATCAGCCCCAGCATTTT. This gives the protein CASSLREGSNQPQHF.

In the case of this clone: This could be a read error, since a much larger clone is one nucleotide away. Distinct nucleotide sequences in the sample also encode this CDR3. V usage is TRBV29-1 and J usage is TRBJ1-5; 10 bases map to TRBD1. Germline values: CDR1 SQVTM, CDR2 ANQGSEA. J lost 7 bases, V lost 6 bases, and 9 bases had no gene match. CDR3 length: 14 residues. The CDR3 sequence: CSVAGTGAGQPQHF. The DNA for the CDR3 is TGCAGCGTGGCCGGGACAGGGGCTGGGCAGCCCCAGCATTTT.

The chain recombines TRBV6-2 or TRBV6-3 with TRBJ1-2; the D gene is possibly TRBD1 (5 bases). The CDR3 extends over 18 amino acids. V was shortened by 0 bases and J by 0 bases, with 17 bases between the two germline ends. Germline loops: CDR1 MNHEY, CDR2 SVGEGT. CDR3 in amino acids: CASSYSSGGAPTNYGYTF. DNA for the CDR3: TGTGCCAGCAGTTACTCGTCGGGGGGAGCACCCACTAACTATGGCTACACCTTC.

V usage is TRBV6-1 and J usage is TRBJ2-7, with 8 bases lining up with TRBD1. This CDR3 has 15 amino acids. V trimming: 1 base; J trimming: 7 bases; junction bases outside the gene matches: 9. Germline CDR1 is MNHNS and CDR2 is SASEGT. CDR3 sequence: CASSEGLQGVGEQYF. CDR3 in DNA: TGTGCCAGCAGTGAAGGGCTACAGGGGGTGGGAGAGCAGTACTTC.

The chain couples TRBV9 to TRBJ1-1, with D hard to call. CDR1 SGDLS and CDR2 YYNGEE come from the germline V gene. There are 15 residues in the CDR3. V was clipped by 5 bases and J by 0 bases, with 14 bases between them. CDR3 DNA: TGTGCCAGCAGGCCGTTGGAGGGAATGAACACTGAAGCTTTCTTT. It specifies CASRPLEGMNTEAFF.

This chain joins TRBV5-4 and TRBJ1-1, with D uncertain. Trimming stripped 1 base from V and 0 bases from J, with 10 bases between. The CDR3 is 15 amino acids. Germline lookup yields CDR1 SGHNT and CDR2 YYREEE (reference sequence). CDR3 amino acids: CASSLQEPMNTEAFF. The CDR3 DNA follows: TGTGCCAGCAGCTTGCAGGAACCCATGAACACTGAAGCTTTCTTT.

V gene TRBV12-5 combines with J gene TRBJ2-2; a weak D match, TRBD1 (6 bases). This CDR3 region has 14 residues. Germline V gives CDR1 LGHNT, CDR2 FRNRAP. V was clipped by 4 bases and J by 3 bases, with 9 bases between them. As DNA, the CDR3 is TGTGCTAGTGGTTGGAGGACAGACACCGGGGAGCTGTTTTTT. The encoded protein is CASGWRTDTGELFF.

This chain connects TRBV30 to TRBJ2-7, with a tentative D call TRBD2 (5 bases). V lost 4 bases and J 3 bases, leaving 13 bases between the germline ends. Germline values: CDR1 GTSNPN, CDR2 SVGIG (reference sequence). The CDR3 covers 13 residues. CDR3 protein: CAWNRDYYYEQYF. CDR3 DNA: TGTGCCTGGAACCGGGATTACTACTACGAGCAGTACTTC.

The chain recombines TRBV11-1 with TRBJ2-5; 7 bases agree with TRBD2. Germline-derived CDR1 and CDR2 are SGHAT and FQDESV (reference sequence). This CDR3 has 16 residues. Trimming cost V 1 base and J 5 bases; bases outside gene matches: 10. The CDR3 bases are TGTGCCAGCAGCTTAGATAGGTTTGCGGGAGAGGAGACCCAGTACTTC. It is translated as CASSLDRFAGEETQYF.

This clone turned up a few times. This chain links TRBV24-1 with TRBJ2-1; D possibly corresponds to TRBD1 (6 bases). With 3 bases removed from V and 0 bases from J, the gap between germline ends came to 20 bases. The CDR3 consists of 19 residues. Germline CDR1 and CDR2: KGHDR and SFDVKD. In DNA form, the CDR3 reads TGTGCCACCAGTGATCCCCAGGGGTCCGGTAAGAACTCCTACAATGAGCAGTTCTTC. Its protein product is CATSDPQGSGKNSYNEQFF.

The rearrangement joins TRBV24-1 to TRBJ2-1; D not certain. Germline-derived CDR1 and CDR2 are KGHDR and SFDVKD. V was clipped by 2 bases and J by 8 bases, with 6 bases between them. The CDR3 runs 12 residues. The CDR3 is CATSDSEDEQFF. DNA for the CDR3: TGTGCCACCAGTGATTCAGAGGATGAGCAGTTCTTC.

The gene calls are TRBV7-9 and TRBJ2-2; TRBD2 matches at 9 bases. This CDR3 is 15 amino acids long. V shed 8 bases and J 1 base; nucleotides not matched to a gene: 5. CDR1 and CDR2 (germline): SEHNR, FQNEAQ (reference sequence). CDR3 residues: CASGGLAENTGELFF. The CDR3 DNA sequence: TGTGCCAGCGGGGGACTAGCCGAGAACACCGGGGAGCTGTTTTTT.

The rearrangement joins TRBV9 to TRBJ2-7, with TRBD1 as a possible D gene (6 bases). Germline V CDR1 and CDR2: SGDLS, YYNGEE. This CDR3 has 15 amino acids. Trimming shortened V by 3 bases and J by 4 bases, and 17 bases separated the two germline ends. As DNA, the CDR3 is TGTGCCAGCAGCGCCAGGGACGCAGGGGTTTACGAGCAGTACTTC. It specifies CASSARDAGVYEQYF.

The J gene is TRBJ2-3, the V gene TRBV5-1; D call uncertain. V lost 1 base to trimming and J lost 2 bases, with 11 bases between them. The CDR3 sequence is 15 residues long. Germline lookup yields CDR1 SGHRS and CDR2 YFSETQ. This chain's CDR3 is CASSLSGSPTDTQYF. The CDR3 DNA sequence: TGCGCCAGCAGCTTGTCCGGGTCACCCACAGATACGCAGTATTTT.

This clone showed up just a few times. This sequence joins TRBV5-5 and TRBJ2-5; no firm D call. Germline loops: CDR1 SGHKS, CDR2 YYEKEE (reference sequence). The CDR3 is 12 residues long. V was pared by 0 bases and J by 5 bases, with 5 bases between. In nucleotides, the CDR3 is TGTGCCAGCAGCTTGGCCGGGGAGACCCAGTACTTC. Translated: CASSLAGETQYF.

The chain is built from TRBV29-1 and TRBJ1-1; D may be TRBD1 (5 bases). CDR1 is SQVTM and CDR2 is ANQGSEA in the germline V gene. CDR3 length: 13 amino acids. Trimming left V 7 bases short and J 0 bases short, with 12 bases between. The CDR3 reads CSGPTDLNTEAFF. Here the CDR3 DNA reads TGCAGCGGTCCGACAGACTTGAACACTGAAGCTTTCTTT.